The entry below gives a single TCR beta chain sequence along with its context. This entry comes from a study of blood T cell repertoires in COVID-19. Across the study: In each case, the material was cDNA or gDNA derived from T cells, B-cell-depleted T cells, or PBMCs.

In the authors' methods: Scientists estimated how many nucleated cells there were by amplifying reference gene primers. The protocol was immunoSEQ multiplex PCR, while the TCRdb copy is restricted to in-frame clones and leaves out a portion. The V and J calls and clone size come from that table; D and trimming were worked out from the DNA. The sample has roughly 250,000 clones, around nine tenths seen once. Germline V CDR1 and CDR2: SNHLY, FYNNEI. This CDR3 has 13 residues. V was trimmed by 3 bases and J by 0 bases, leaving 6 bases between them. Study members were between about 18 and 89 years old and lived in about two dozen US regions.

Sequenced: PBMCs or T cells enriched from blood (not recorded which). The chain is built from TRBV2 and TRBJ2-7; the D is unclear. The TCR sequence derives from a woman younger than 30 who had recovered from COVID-19. The CDR3 reads CASSDENSYEQYF. DNA for the CDR3: TGTGCCAGCAGTGATGAGAACTCCTACGAGCAGTACTTC. Full variable domain (remainder filled in from reference TRBV2 and TRBJ2-7): EPEVTQTPSHQVTQMGQEVILRCVPISNHLYFYWYRQILGQKVEFLVSFYNNEISEKSEIFDDQFSVERPDGSNFTLKIRSTKLEDSAMYFCASSDENSYEQYFGPGTRLTVT.